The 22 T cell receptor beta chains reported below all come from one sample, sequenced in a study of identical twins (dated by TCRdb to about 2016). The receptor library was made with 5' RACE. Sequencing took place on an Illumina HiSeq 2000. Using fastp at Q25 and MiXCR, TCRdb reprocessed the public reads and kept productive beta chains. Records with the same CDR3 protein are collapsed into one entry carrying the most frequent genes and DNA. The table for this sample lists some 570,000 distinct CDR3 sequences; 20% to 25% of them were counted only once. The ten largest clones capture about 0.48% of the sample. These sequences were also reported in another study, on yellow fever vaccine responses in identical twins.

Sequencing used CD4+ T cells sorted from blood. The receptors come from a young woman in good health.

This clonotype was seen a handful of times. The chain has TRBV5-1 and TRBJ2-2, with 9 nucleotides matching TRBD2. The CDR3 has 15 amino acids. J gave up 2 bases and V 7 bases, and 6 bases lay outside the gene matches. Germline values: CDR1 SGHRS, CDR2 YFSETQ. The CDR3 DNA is TGCGCCAGCGCCGGGACTAGCTTCAACACCGGGGAGCTGTTTTTT. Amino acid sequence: CASAGTSFNTGELFF.

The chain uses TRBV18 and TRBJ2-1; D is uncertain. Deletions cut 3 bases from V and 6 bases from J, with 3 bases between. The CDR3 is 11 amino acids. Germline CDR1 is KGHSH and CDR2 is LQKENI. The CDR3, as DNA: TGTGCCAGCTCACCCATCAATGAGCAGTTCTTC. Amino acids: CASSPINEQFF.

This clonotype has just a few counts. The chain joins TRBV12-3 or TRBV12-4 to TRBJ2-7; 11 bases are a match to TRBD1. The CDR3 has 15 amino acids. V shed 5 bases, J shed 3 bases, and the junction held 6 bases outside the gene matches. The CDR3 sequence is CASSGTGGRGYEQYF. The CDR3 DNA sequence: TGTGCCAGCAGTGGGACAGGGGGAAGGGGCTACGAGCAGTACTTC.

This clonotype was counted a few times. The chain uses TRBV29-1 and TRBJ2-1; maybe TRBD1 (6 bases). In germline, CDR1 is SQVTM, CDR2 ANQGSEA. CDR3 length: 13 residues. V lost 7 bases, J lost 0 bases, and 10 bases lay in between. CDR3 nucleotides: TGCAGCGGTACAGGGAGCTCCTACAATGAGCAGTTCTTC. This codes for CSGTGSSYNEQFF.

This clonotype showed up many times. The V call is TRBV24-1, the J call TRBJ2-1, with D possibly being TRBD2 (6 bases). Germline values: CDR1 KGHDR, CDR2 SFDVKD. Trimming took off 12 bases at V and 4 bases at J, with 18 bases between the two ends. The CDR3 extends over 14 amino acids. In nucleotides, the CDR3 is TGTGCCGCGGGTCATTCTAGCGTATACAATGAGCAGTTCTTC. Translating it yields CAAGHSSVYNEQFF.

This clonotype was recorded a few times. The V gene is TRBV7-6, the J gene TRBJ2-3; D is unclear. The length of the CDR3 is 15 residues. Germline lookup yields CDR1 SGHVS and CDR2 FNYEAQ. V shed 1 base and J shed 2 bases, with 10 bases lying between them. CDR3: CASSLVASNTDTQYF. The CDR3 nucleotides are TGTGCCAGCAGCTTAGTGGCCTCCAACACAGATACGCAGTATTTT.

CDR3 coding DNA: TGTGCCAGCAGTAAGGACAGGGGAAGGAACACTGAAGCTTTCTTT. Encoded protein: CASSKDRGRNTEAFF. This rearrangement joins TRBV6-1 to TRBJ1-1; the match to TRBD1 covers 9 bases. The germline V gene has CDR1 MNHNS and CDR2 SASEGT. After removal of 5 bases from V and 1 base from J, the junction contained 5 bases not matched to a gene. The CDR3 spans 15 residues.

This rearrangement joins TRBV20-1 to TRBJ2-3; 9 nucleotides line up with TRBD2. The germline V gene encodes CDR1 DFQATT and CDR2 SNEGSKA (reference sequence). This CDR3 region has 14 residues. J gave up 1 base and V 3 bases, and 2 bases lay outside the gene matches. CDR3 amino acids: CSASSGRGTDTQYF. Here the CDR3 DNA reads TGCAGTGCTAGTAGCGGGAGAGGCACAGATACGCAGTATTTT.

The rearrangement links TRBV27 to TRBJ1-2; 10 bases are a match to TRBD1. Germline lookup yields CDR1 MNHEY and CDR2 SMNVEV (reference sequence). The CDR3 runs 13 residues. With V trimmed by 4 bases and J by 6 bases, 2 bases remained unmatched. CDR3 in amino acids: CASSWGQGNGYTF. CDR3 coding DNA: TGTGCCAGCAGTTGGGGACAGGGGAATGGCTACACCTTC.

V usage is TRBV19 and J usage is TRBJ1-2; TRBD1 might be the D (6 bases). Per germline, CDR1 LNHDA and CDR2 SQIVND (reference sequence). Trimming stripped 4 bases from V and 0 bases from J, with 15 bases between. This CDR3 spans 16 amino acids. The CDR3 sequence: CASSTIGGTANYGYTF. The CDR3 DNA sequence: TGTGCCAGTAGTACAATAGGGGGAACAGCTAACTATGGCTACACCTTC.

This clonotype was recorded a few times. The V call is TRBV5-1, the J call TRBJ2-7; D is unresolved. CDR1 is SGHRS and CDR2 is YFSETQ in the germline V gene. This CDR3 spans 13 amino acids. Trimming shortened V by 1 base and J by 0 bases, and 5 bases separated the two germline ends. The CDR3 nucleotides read TGCGCCAGCAGCTTGCACAACTCCTACGAGCAGTACTTC. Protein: CASSLHNSYEQYF.

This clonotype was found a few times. The CDR3 spells CASSSGQLNYGYTF. The DNA of the CDR3 is TGTGCCAGCAGTTCTGGACAGCTTAACTATGGCTACACCTTC. The V call is TRBV12-3 or TRBV12-4, the J call TRBJ1-2; D possibly corresponds to TRBD1 (6 bases). The CDR3 consists of 14 residues. The V end lost 4 bases, the J end lost 1 base, and 10 bases lay between the germline ends.

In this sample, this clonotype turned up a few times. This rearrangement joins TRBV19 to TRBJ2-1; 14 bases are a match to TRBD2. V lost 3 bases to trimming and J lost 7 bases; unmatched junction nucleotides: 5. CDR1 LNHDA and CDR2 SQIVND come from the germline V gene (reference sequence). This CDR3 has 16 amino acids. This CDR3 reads CASSITRLAGGNEQFF. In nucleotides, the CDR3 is TGTGCCAGTAGTATCACTAGACTAGCGGGGGGGAATGAGCAGTTCTTC.

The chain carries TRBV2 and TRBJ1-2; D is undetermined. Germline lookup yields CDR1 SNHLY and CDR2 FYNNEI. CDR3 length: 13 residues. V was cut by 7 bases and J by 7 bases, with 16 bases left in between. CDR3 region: CASIPEALAGYTF. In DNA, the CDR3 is TGTGCCAGCATTCCAGAGGCCCTGGCTGGCTACACCTTC.

DNA for the CDR3: TGTGCCACCAGTGACCCTCCTAGCGGATTTCAAGAGACCCAGTACTTC. It specifies CATSDPPSGFQETQYF. V is TRBV24-1 and J is TRBJ2-5; 7 bases fit TRBD2. This CDR3 comprises 16 residues. Germline V lookup: CDR1 KGHDR, CDR2 SFDVKD. V lost 4 bases and J lost 2; bases outside the gene matches: 9.

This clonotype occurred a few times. This chain's CDR3 is CASSGSGRGTDTQYF. The CDR3 DNA sequence: TGCGCCAGCAGCGGTAGCGGGAGAGGGACAGATACGCAGTATTTT. This rearrangement joins TRBV5-1 to TRBJ2-3, with TRBD2 matching 9 bases. From germline, CDR1 is SGHRS and CDR2 YFSETQ. With V trimmed by 4 bases and J by 3 bases, 6 bases remained unmatched. This CDR3 region has 15 residues.

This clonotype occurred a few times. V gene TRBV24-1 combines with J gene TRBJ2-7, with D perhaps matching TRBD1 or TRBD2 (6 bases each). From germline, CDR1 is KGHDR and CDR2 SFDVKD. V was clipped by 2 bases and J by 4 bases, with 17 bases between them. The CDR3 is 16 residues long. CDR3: CATSDSTTGAGYEQYF. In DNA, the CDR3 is TGTGCCACCAGTGATTCAACCACGGGGGCGGGTTACGAGCAGTACTTC.

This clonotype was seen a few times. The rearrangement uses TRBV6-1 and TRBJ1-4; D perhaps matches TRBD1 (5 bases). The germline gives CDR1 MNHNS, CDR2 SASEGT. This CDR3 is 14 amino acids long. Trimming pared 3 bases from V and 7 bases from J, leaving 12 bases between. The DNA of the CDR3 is TGTGCCAGCAGTGATAGCAGGGACGGTGAAAAACTGTTTTTT. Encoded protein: CASSDSRDGEKLFF.

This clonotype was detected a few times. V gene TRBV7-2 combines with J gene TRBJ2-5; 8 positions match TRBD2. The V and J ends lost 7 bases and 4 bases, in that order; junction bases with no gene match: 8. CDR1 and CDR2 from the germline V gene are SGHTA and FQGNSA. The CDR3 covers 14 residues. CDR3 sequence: CASTRTSYGETQYF. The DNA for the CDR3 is TGTGCCAGCACCAGGACTAGCTATGGAGAGACCCAGTACTTC.

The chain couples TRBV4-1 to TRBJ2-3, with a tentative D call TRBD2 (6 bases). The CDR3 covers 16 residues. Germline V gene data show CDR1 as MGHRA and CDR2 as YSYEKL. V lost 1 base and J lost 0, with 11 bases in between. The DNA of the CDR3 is TGCGCCAGCAGCCAAGTTCAGGCGGGGAGCACAGATACGCAGTATTTT. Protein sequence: CASSQVQAGSTDTQYF.

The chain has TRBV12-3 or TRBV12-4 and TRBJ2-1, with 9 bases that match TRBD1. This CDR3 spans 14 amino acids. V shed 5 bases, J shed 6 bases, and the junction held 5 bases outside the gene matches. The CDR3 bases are TGTGCCAGCAGTCTCATGGGACAGGGCAATGAGCAGTTCTTC. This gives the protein CASSLMGQGNEQFF.

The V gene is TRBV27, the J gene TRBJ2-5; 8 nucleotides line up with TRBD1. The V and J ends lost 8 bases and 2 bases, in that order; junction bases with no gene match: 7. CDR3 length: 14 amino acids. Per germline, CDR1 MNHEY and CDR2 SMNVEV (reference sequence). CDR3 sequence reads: CASGQGGRQETQYF. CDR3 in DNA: TGTGCCAGCGGACAGGGTGGGCGGCAAGAGACCCAGTACTTC.